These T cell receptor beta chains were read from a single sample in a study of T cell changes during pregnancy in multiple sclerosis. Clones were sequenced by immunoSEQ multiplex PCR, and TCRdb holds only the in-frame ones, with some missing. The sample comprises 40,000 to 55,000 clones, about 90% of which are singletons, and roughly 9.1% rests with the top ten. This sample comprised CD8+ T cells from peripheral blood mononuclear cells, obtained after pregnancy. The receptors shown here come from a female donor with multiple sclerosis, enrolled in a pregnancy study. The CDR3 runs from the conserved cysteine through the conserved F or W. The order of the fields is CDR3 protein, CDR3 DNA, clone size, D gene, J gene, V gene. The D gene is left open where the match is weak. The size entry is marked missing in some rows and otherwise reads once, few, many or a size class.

CASSGQGGETQYF | TGTGCCAGCAGTGGACAGGGAGGAGAGACCCAGTACTTC | - | TRBD1 | TRBJ2-5 | TRBV6-5
CASSPQGADEKLFF | TGTGCCAGCAGCCCACAGGGGGCTGATGAAAAACTGTTTTTT | - | TRBD1 | TRBJ1-4 | TRBV9
CASSGYQREETQYF | TGTGCCAGCAGCGGTTACCAGCGGGAAGAGACCCAGTACTTC | once | - | TRBJ2-5 | TRBV14
CASSSPPMDRVPFF | TGTGCCAGCAGCTCACCCCCTATGGACAGGGTTCCGTTCTTC | - | TRBD1 | TRBJ2-1 | TRBV7-9
CASSDWGTGGTEAFF | TGCGCCAGCAGTGATTGGGGGACAGGGGGCACTGAAGCTTTCTTT | - | TRBD1 | TRBJ1-1 | TRBV10-2
CASSRGTTDNEQFF | TGTGCCAGCAGCCGCGGGACTACCGACAATGAGCAGTTCTTC | few | TRBD2 | TRBJ2-1 | TRBV27
CASSLAGTSPHEQYF | TGCGCCAGCAGCTTGGCCGGGACTAGCCCCCACGAGCAGTACTTC | - | TRBD2 | TRBJ2-7 | TRBV5-1
CASSQDPGGREETQYF | TGCGCCAGCAGCCAAGATCCGGGGGGTCGGGAAGAGACCCAGTACTTC | - | TRBD2 | TRBJ2-5 | TRBV4-1
CASSIGGPLELFF | TGTGCCAGTAGTATAGGGGGGCCGTTGGAGCTGTTTTTT | - | - | TRBJ2-2 | TRBV19
CATSDRSSYEQYF | TGTGCCACCTCGGATAGGAGCTCCTACGAGCAGTACTTC | - | - | TRBJ2-7 | TRBV5-6
CSVRATGQGRSNGYTF | TGCAGCGTCAGGGCCACGGGACAGGGACGTTCTAATGGCTACACCTTC | - | TRBD1 | TRBJ1-2 | TRBV29-1
CASSLAGGRGRGQPQHF | TGTGCCAGCAGCTTAGCGGGGGGAAGGGGGCGCGGTCAGCCCCAGCATTTT | - | TRBD1 | TRBJ1-5 | TRBV7-8
CASIQGADYGYTF | TGTGCCAGTATCCAGGGGGCGGACTATGGCTACACCTTC | - | TRBD1 | TRBJ1-2 | TRBV19
CASRTSGTGPSEAFF | TGTGCCAGTAGAACGTCCGGGACAGGGCCCTCTGAAGCTTTCTTT | few | TRBD1 | TRBJ1-1 | TRBV19
CASSLSQLNTEAFF | TGTGCCAGCAGTTTATCACAGCTGAACACTGAAGCTTTCTTT | - | - | TRBJ1-1 | TRBV27
CASSITGTSGAPNTGELFF | TGTGCCAGCAGCATAACCGGGACTAGCGGAGCCCCTAACACCGGGGAGCTGTTTTTT | - | TRBD2 | TRBJ2-2 | TRBV7-9
CSVDRVSEQFF | TGCAGCGTAGACAGGGTTTCGGAGCAGTTCTTC | - | TRBD1 | TRBJ2-1 | TRBV29-1
CASSYTGVHGYTF | TGTGCCAGCAGCTATACAGGGGTTCATGGCTACACCTTC | - | TRBD1 | TRBJ1-2 | TRBV7-2
CASSPGQSSQPQHF | TGCGCCAGCAGCCCCGGACAGTCTAGTCAGCCCCAGCATTTT | - | - | TRBJ1-5 | TRBV4-3
CASSQDWGGQGNEKLFF | TGTGCCAGCAGCCAAGACTGGGGGGGACAGGGGAATGAAAAACTGTTTTTT | few | TRBD1 | TRBJ1-4 | TRBV4-2
CASSIVGTGYGYTF | TGTGCCAGTAGTATAGTAGGGACTGGGTATGGCTACACCTTC | once | - | TRBJ1-2 | TRBV19
CASSALAGTSYEQYF | TGTGCCAGCAGTGCACTAGCGGGTACCTCCTACGAGCAGTACTTC | - | TRBD2 | TRBJ2-7 | TRBV6-1
CASSLDPRVLGSGNTIYF | TGTGCCAGCAGCTTGGATCCCAGGGTATTGGGCTCTGGAAACACCATATATTTT | - | - | TRBJ1-3 | TRBV5-5
CASAPWQGVANEQYF | TGTGCCAGCGCTCCTTGGCAGGGTGTGGCCAACGAGCAGTACTTC | - | - | TRBJ2-7 | TRBV27
CASSRVEAYSPLHF | TGTGCCAGCAGCCGGGTGGAGGCCTATTCACCCCTCCACTTT | - | - | TRBJ1-6 | TRBV7-9
CASSLLQGKNIQYF | TGTGCCAGCAGCTTACTACAGGGCAAGAACATTCAGTACTTC | - | - | TRBJ2-4 | TRBV11-2
CASSSPKTETQYF | TGTGCCAGCAGTAGCCCAAAAACGGAGACCCAGTACTTC | - | - | TRBJ2-5 | TRBV27
CASSGDSSGANVLTF | TGTGCCAGCAGTGGGGACAGCTCTGGGGCCAACGTCCTGACTTTC | - | TRBD1 | TRBJ2-6 | TRBV6-1
CASSQDRGDYRLSEDEQYF | TGTGCCAGCAGCCAAGACCGCGGGGACTACCGGCTATCAGAGGACGAGCAGTACTTC | once | TRBD2 | TRBJ2-7 | TRBV4-2
CASRPTAGSYNEQFF | TGTGCCAGCAGACCGACAGCTGGCTCCTACAATGAGCAGTTCTTC | - | - | TRBJ2-1 | TRBV7-9
CASSIVESAGEQYF | TGTGCCAGTAGTATAGTTGAGTCGGCGGGGGAGCAGTACTTC | - | - | TRBJ2-7 | TRBV19
CASSPGGGGNEQYF | TGTGCCTCATCCCCAGGGGGCGGTGGCAACGAGCAGTACTTC | - | TRBD1 | TRBJ2-7 | TRBV27
CATEDRNYGYTF | TGTGCCACCGAGGACAGAAACTATGGCTACACCTTC | - | - | TRBJ1-2 | TRBV15
CASSLFGAYEQYF | TGTGCCAGCAGTTTATTCGGGGCCTACGAGCAGTACTTC | - | - | TRBJ2-7 | TRBV27
CASSLATSQGESSYNEQFF | TGTGCCAGCAGCTTAGCGACTTCACAGGGGGAGAGCTCCTACAATGAGCAGTTCTTC | - | TRBD1 | TRBJ2-1 | TRBV7-6
CASSSYSALEAFF | TGTGCCAGCAGCTCGTACAGTGCTCTTGAAGCTTTCTTT | - | - | TRBJ1-1 | TRBV7-3
CASSFSGTEAFF | TGTGCCAGCAGCTTTTCGGGCACTGAAGCTTTCTTT | once | - | TRBJ1-1 | TRBV7-9
CASSLSDRVFHEQYF | TGTGCCAGCAGCCTATCGGACAGGGTGTTCCACGAGCAGTACTTC | - | TRBD1 | TRBJ2-7 | TRBV7-2
CASGFITSTLANYGYTF | TGTGCTAGTGGTTTCATTACGTCGACCCTAGCTAACTATGGCTACACCTTC | - | - | TRBJ1-2 | TRBV12-5